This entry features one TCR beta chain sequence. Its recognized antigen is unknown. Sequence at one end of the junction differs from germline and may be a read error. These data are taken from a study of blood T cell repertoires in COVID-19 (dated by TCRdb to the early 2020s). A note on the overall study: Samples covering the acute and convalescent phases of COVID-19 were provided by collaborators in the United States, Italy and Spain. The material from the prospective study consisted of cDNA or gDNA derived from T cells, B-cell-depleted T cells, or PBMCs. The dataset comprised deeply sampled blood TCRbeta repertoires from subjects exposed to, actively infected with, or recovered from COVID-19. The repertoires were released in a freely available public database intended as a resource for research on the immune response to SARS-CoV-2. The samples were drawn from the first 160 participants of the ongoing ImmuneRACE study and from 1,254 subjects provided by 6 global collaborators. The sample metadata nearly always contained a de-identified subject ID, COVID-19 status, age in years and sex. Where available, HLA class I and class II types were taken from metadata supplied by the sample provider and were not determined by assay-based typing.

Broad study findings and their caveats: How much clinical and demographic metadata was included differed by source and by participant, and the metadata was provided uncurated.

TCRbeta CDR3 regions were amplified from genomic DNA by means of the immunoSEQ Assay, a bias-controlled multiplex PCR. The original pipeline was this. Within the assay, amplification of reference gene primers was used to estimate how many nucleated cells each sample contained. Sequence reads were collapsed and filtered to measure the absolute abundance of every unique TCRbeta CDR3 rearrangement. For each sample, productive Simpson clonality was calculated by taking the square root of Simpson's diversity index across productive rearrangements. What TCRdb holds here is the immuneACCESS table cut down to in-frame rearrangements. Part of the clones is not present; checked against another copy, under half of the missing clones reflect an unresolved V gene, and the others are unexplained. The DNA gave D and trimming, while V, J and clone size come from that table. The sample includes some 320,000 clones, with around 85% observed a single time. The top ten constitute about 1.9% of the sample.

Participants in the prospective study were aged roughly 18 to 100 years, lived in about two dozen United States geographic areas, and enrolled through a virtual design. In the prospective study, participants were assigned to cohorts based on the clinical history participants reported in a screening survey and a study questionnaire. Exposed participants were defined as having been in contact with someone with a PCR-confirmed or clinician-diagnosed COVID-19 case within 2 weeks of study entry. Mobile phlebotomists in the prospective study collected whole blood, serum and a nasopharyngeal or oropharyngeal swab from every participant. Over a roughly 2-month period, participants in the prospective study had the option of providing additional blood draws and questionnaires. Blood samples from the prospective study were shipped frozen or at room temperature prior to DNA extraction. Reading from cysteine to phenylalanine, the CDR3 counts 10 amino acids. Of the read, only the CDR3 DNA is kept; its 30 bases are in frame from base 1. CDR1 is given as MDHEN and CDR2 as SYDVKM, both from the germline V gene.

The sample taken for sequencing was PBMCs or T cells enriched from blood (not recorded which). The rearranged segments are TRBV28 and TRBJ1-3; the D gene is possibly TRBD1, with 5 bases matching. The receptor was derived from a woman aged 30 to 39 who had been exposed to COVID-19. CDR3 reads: CASGGEGFHF. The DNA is TGTGCCAGCGGGGGGGAAGGGTTTCATTTT.